This TCR beta chain comes out of a study of T cell repertoires in cytomegalovirus infection. CDR1 LNHDA and CDR2 SQIVND come from the germline V gene (reference sequence). J was trimmed by 6 bases and V by 5 bases; bases with no gene match: 15. The CDR3 extends over 16 amino acids. Remarks on this clonotype: Its cognate antigen is unknown.

TCRdb reprocessed the reads via MiXCR and lists one record per CDR3 protein. The sample shows about 400,000 distinct CDR3 sequences, approximately 18% of them seen only once. Study conclusions and caveats: In two of eight donors, the top clonotype was HLA-C-restricted CMV-specific.

V usage is TRBV19 and J usage is TRBJ2-5; 7 positions match TRBD2. Sequencing input: PBMCs. This receptor was obtained from a human donor in good health (CMV status not recorded). Some clones in this sample may be carry-over from other donors' samples. The CDR3 DNA follows: TGTGCCAGTAGTGTGTCGGGGGGAAGATCAATGAAGACCCAGTACTTC. Translated: CASSVSGGRSMKTQYF.